These 7 T cell receptor beta chains were all obtained from the same sample, sequenced in a study of T cell repertoires in cytomegalovirus infection. The antigens of these receptors remain unknown. TCRdb reanalysed the reads using MiXCR and keeps one entry per CDR3 protein. The table includes hundreds of thousands of distinct CDR3 sequences, around 30% detected once. Sample: cultured PBMCs, taken from culture after CMV antigen stimulation. All receptors derive from a human donor in good health (CMV status not recorded). Some clones in this sample may be carry-over from other donors' samples.

This clonotype was seen only a few times. The J gene is TRBJ2-3, the V gene TRBV29-1; TRBD1 or TRBD2 may be the D gene (5 bases each). Germline V gives CDR1 SQVTM, CDR2 ANQGSEA. This CDR3 spans 14 amino acids. The V end was cut by 4 bases, the J end by 9 bases, with 20 bases between. The CDR3 DNA follows: TGCAGCGTTGTGGCGACAGAAATGGGGGACACGCAGTATTTT. It is translated as CSVVATEMGDTQYF.

There are a few counts of this clonotype. The V and J genes are TRBV7-9 and TRBJ2-3, with 14 bases aligning to TRBD2. This CDR3 contains 16 residues. V lost 4 bases to trimming and J lost 4 bases; unmatched junction nucleotides: 4. Germline assignment: CDR1 SEHNR and CDR2 FQNEAQ (reference sequence). CDR3 in amino acids: CASSSTSGRGSDTQYF. The CDR3 nucleotides read TGTGCCAGCAGCTCGACTAGCGGGAGGGGGTCAGATACGCAGTATTTT. Drawing the rest from reference TRBV7-9 and TRBJ2-3, the complete variable domain is DTGVSQNPRHKITKRGQNVTFRCDPISEHNRLYWYRQTLGQGPEFLTYFQNEAQLEKSRLLSDRFSAERPKGSFSTLEIQRTEQGDSAMYLCASSSTSGRGSDTQYFGPGTRLTVL.

The chain uses TRBV20-1 and TRBJ2-1; D is unresolved. The CDR3 is 13 amino acids. Germline assignment: CDR1 DFQATT and CDR2 SNEGSKA (reference sequence). Trimming stripped 1 base from V and 2 bases from J, with 6 bases between. The CDR3 here is CSARGPTYNEQFF. CDR3 nucleotide sequence: TGCAGTGCTAGAGGCCCCACCTACAATGAGCAGTTCTTC.

The chain links TRBV7-9 to TRBJ1-1, with unresolved D. The germline V gene encodes CDR1 SEHNR and CDR2 FQNEAQ (reference sequence). This CDR3 spans 15 amino acids. V dropped 2 bases and J dropped 4 bases, with 14 bases sitting between them. The CDR3 DNA is TGTGCCAGCAGCTTAATAAGACGGATGGGCACTGAAGCTTTCTTT. Encoded protein: CASSLIRRMGTEAFF.

J is TRBJ2-7 and V is TRBV11-2; the match to TRBD1 covers 7 bases. Germline values: CDR1 SGHAT, CDR2 FQNNGV. The J segment lost 0 bases and the V segment lost 5 bases, leaving 4 bases of the junction unmatched. CDR3 length: 14 residues. CDR3 region: CASSRDRSSYEQYF. The CDR3 coding sequence is TGTGCCAGCAGCCGGGACAGAAGCTCCTACGAGCAGTACTTC.

This CDR3 reads CASSQSGGPFPRETQYF. CDR3 bases: TGCGCCAGCAGTCAATCGGGGGGCCCATTCCCGCGGGAGACCCAGTACTTC. The genes are TRBV23-1 and TRBJ2-5; D possibly matches TRBD1 or TRBD2 (6 bases each). TRBV23-1 is an open reading frame, and its role is uncertain. V lost 0 bases, J lost 5 bases, and 19 bases lay in between. The CDR3 sequence is 17 residues long.

The count of this clonotype is one. The J gene is TRBJ1-6, the V gene TRBV2; 10 bases are shared with TRBD1. Per germline, CDR1 SNHLY and CDR2 FYNNEI. V lost 6 bases and J lost 14; bases outside the gene matches: 4. CDR3 length equals 12 residues. CDR3 nucleotides: TGTGCCAGCAGCGGACAGGGGGTAACCCTCCACTTT. Its protein is CASSGQGVTLHF.